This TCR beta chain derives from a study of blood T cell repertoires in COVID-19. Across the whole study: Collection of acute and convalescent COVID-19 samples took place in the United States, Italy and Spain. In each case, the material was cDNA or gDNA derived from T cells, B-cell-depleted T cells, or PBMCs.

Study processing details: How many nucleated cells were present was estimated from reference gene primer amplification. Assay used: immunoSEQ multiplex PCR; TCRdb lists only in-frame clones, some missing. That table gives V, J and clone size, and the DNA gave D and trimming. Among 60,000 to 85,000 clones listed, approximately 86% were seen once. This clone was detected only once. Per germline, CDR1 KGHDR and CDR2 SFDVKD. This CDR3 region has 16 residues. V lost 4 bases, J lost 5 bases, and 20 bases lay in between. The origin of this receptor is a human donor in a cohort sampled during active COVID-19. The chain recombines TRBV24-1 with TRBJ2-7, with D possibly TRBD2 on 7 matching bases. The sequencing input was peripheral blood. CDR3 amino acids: CATSDTRKGGQDEQYF. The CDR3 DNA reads TGTGCCACCAGTGACACCCGCAAGGGGGGGCAGGACGAGCAGTACTTC.